This TCR beta chain was profiled in a study of blood T cell repertoires in COVID-19. About the study: Collection of acute and convalescent COVID-19 samples took place in the United States, Italy and Spain. PBMCs, B-cell-depleted T cells, or T cells were the source of the cDNA or gDNA that made up the material.

In the original analysis: Estimates of nucleated cell counts were drawn from the amplification of reference gene primers. TCRdb's table, derived via immunoSEQ multiplex PCR, lists solely in-frame clones and lacks some. The V and J calls and clone size are taken from that table; D and trimming were inferred from the DNA. The sample shows more than 130,000 clones, about 80% of them seen only once. This CDR3 comprises 13 residues. The V gene lost 1 base and the J gene lost 1 base, with 4 bases spanning the gap. The germline V gene encodes CDR1 MNHNS and CDR2 SASEGT. The sequence was collected from a human donor in a cohort sampled during active COVID-19. Sequencing input: peripheral blood. The chain has TRBV6-1 and TRBJ1-1; D ambiguous. CDR3 DNA: TGTGCCAGCAGTGAAGTACAGAACACTGAAGCTTTCTTT. Protein: CASSEVQNTEAFF.